A selection of T cell receptor beta chains follows, all from one sample in a study of blood T cell repertoires in COVID-19. Clones were read by immunoSEQ multiplex PCR, and TCRdb kept only the in-frame ones, dropping some. Of 310,000 or so clones listed, around 86% are singletons. Sequencing was carried out using PBMCs or T cells enriched from blood (not recorded which). The receptors here all came from a young woman who had recovered from COVID-19. Both conserved end residues are part of each CDR3. A D gene is named only where the DNA matches it firmly. Not all rows give a size; the values are once, few, many and, for expanded clones, a class.

CDR3 protein: CASSLMNTEAFF
CDR3 DNA: TGTGCCAGTAGCTTAATGAACACTGAAGCTTTCTTT
V gene: TRBV19
D gene: -
clone size: -
J gene: TRBJ1-1

CDR3 protein: CASSFGRLTDTQYF
CDR3 DNA: TGCGCCAGCAGCTTTGGCAGGCTAACAGATACGCAGTATTTT
V gene: TRBV5-1
D gene: -
clone size: -
J gene: TRBJ2-3

CDR3 protein: CASRGRGRENIQYF
CDR3 DNA: TGTGCCAGCAGGGGAAGGGGGCGTGAAAACATTCAGTACTTC
V gene: TRBV13
D gene: TRBD1
clone size: -
J gene: TRBJ2-4

CDR3 protein: CASSQGVPGTGELFF
CDR3 DNA: TGCGCCAGCAGCCAAGGGGTCCCGGGGACCGGGGAGCTGTTTTTT
V gene: TRBV4-1
D gene: -
clone size: -
J gene: TRBJ2-2

CDR3 protein: CASSIGTGGVQPQHF
CDR3 DNA: TGTGCCAGCAGTATCGGGACAGGCGGTGTTCAGCCCCAGCATTTT
V gene: TRBV28
D gene: TRBD1
clone size: -
J gene: TRBJ1-5

CDR3 protein: CASTPFFGDRGTVEPQHF
CDR3 DNA: TGTGCCAGCACCCCCTTCTTCGGGGACAGGGGGACGGTAGAGCCCCAGCATTTT
V gene: TRBV27
D gene: TRBD1
clone size: -
J gene: TRBJ1-5

CDR3 protein: CATTLEAFF
CDR3 DNA: TGTGCCACCACCCTCGAAGCTTTCTTT
V gene: TRBV24-1
D gene: -
clone size: -
J gene: TRBJ1-1

CDR3 protein: CASSREGAGGYTF
CDR3 DNA: TGTGCCAGCAGCCGTGAGGGGGCAGGGGGCTACACCTTC
V gene: TRBV7-9
D gene: TRBD1
clone size: -
J gene: TRBJ1-2

CDR3 protein: CASSTQGALAGYTF
CDR3 DNA: TGTGCCAGCAGCACACAGGGTGCCCTGGCTGGCTACACCTTC
V gene: TRBV2
D gene: -
clone size: -
J gene: TRBJ1-2

CDR3 protein: CASSLIPGTELNEQFF
CDR3 DNA: TGCGCCAGCAGCTTGATACCCGGGACAGAGCTCAATGAGCAGTTCTTC
V gene: TRBV5-1
D gene: TRBD1
clone size: -
J gene: TRBJ2-1

CDR3 protein: CASSRPGQGRDTGELFF
CDR3 DNA: TGTGCCAGCAGTCGACCGGGACAGGGACGGGACACCGGGGAGCTGTTTTTT
V gene: TRBV28
D gene: TRBD1
clone size: -
J gene: TRBJ2-2

CDR3 protein: CASSLPRLAGFTDTQYF
CDR3 DNA: TGTGCCAGCAGCTTACCCCGACTAGCGGGTTTTACAGATACGCAGTATTTT
V gene: TRBV11-2
D gene: TRBD2
clone size: -
J gene: TRBJ2-3

CDR3 protein: CASSFRGKVAGGAKNIQYF
CDR3 DNA: TGTGCCAGCAGTTTTAGAGGGAAGGTAGCGGGTGGAGCCAAAAACATTCAGTACTTC
V gene: TRBV28
D gene: TRBD2
clone size: -
J gene: TRBJ2-4

CDR3 protein: CAWSVQGEGQLFF
CDR3 DNA: TGTGCCTGGAGTGTACAGGGAGAGGGGCAACTGTTTTTT
V gene: TRBV30
D gene: -
clone size: -
J gene: TRBJ1-4

CDR3 protein: CASSQLTGGNTEAFF
CDR3 DNA: TGTGCCAGCAGCCAATTGACAGGGGGGAACACTGAAGCTTTCTTT
V gene: TRBV14
D gene: TRBD1
clone size: -
J gene: TRBJ1-1

CDR3 protein: CAISDTVFSGNTIYF
CDR3 DNA: TGTGCCATCAGTGATACGGTCTTCTCTGGAAACACCATATATTTT
V gene: TRBV10-3
D gene: -
clone size: -
J gene: TRBJ1-3

CDR3 protein: CASMEDPAHEQYF
CDR3 DNA: TGTGCCAGCATGGAGGACCCCGCCCACGAGCAGTACTTC
V gene: TRBV2
D gene: -
clone size: -
J gene: TRBJ2-7

CDR3 protein: CASSGQGHNEQFF
CDR3 DNA: TGCGCCAGCAGTGGACAGGGCCACAATGAGCAGTTCTTC
V gene: TRBV10-2
D gene: TRBD1
clone size: -
J gene: TRBJ2-1

CDR3 protein: CASSTAAYTYEQYF
CDR3 DNA: TGCGCCAGCAGCACGGCGGCGTATACCTACGAGCAGTACTTC
V gene: TRBV5-1
D gene: -
clone size: -
J gene: TRBJ2-7

CDR3 protein: CASSFQRGPPETQYF
CDR3 DNA: TGTGCCAGCAGTTTTCAAAGGGGCCCTCCAGAGACCCAGTACTTC
V gene: TRBV27
D gene: -
clone size: -
J gene: TRBJ2-5

CDR3 protein: CASSLVPTDGETQYF
CDR3 DNA: TGTGCCAGCAGCTTGGTACCCACTGACGGGGAGACCCAGTACTTC
V gene: TRBV5-8
D gene: -
clone size: -
J gene: TRBJ2-5

CDR3 protein: CAWSVLETQYF
CDR3 DNA: TGTGCCTGGAGTGTACTGGAGACCCAGTACTTC
V gene: TRBV30
D gene: -
clone size: -
J gene: TRBJ2-5

CDR3 protein: CASSLVGSGEETQYF
CDR3 DNA: TGTGCCAGCAGCTTGGTAGGATCGGGAGAGGAGACCCAGTACTTC
V gene: TRBV5-5
D gene: -
clone size: -
J gene: TRBJ2-5

CDR3 protein: CASSSPLDSNFGGDSPLHF
CDR3 DNA: TGTGCCAGCAGTTCGCCCCTCGACAGCAACTTCGGCGGAGATTCACCCCTCCACTTT
V gene: TRBV27
D gene: -
clone size: -
J gene: TRBJ1-6

CDR3 protein: CATSEPGIFYGYTF
CDR3 DNA: TGTGCCACCAGTGAACCGGGGATCTTCTATGGCTACACCTTC
V gene: TRBV24-1
D gene: -
clone size: -
J gene: TRBJ1-2

CDR3 protein: CASSLLQGASAAGYTF
CDR3 DNA: TGTGCCAGCAGCTTGTTACAGGGGGCGTCTGCCGCTGGCTACACCTTC
V gene: TRBV3-1/TRBV3-2
D gene: TRBD1
clone size: -
J gene: TRBJ1-2

CDR3 protein: CASSIGSSRPGWNEQFF
CDR3 DNA: TGTGCCAGTAGTATAGGCTCGAGTCGTCCGGGGTGGAATGAGCAGTTCTTC
V gene: TRBV19
D gene: -
clone size: -
J gene: TRBJ2-1

CDR3 protein: CATRDSNSYEQYF
CDR3 DNA: TGTGCCACCCGGGACAGTAATTCCTACGAGCAGTACTTC
V gene: TRBV2
D gene: TRBD1
clone size: -
J gene: TRBJ2-7

CDR3 protein: CAISDAGPNYGYTF
CDR3 DNA: TGTGCCATCAGTGATGCAGGGCCCAACTATGGCTACACCTTC
V gene: TRBV10-3
D gene: -
clone size: -
J gene: TRBJ1-2

CDR3 protein: CASSLAVGGTGELFF
CDR3 DNA: TGCGCCAGCAGCCTCGCAGTCGGAGGGACCGGGGAGCTGTTTTTT
V gene: TRBV4-1
D gene: -
clone size: -
J gene: TRBJ2-2

CDR3 protein: CASNSGDGTDTQYF
CDR3 DNA: TGCGCCAGCAATAGCGGGGATGGCACAGATACGCAGTATTTT
V gene: TRBV5-1
D gene: TRBD2
clone size: -
J gene: TRBJ2-3

CDR3 protein: CASSSRSGISYEQYF
CDR3 DNA: TGTGCCAGCAGCTCCCGCTCCGGGATTTCCTACGAGCAGTACTTC
V gene: TRBV9
D gene: -
clone size: -
J gene: TRBJ2-7

CDR3 protein: CASRDGTGGWGEEKLFF
CDR3 DNA: TGTGCCAGCAGGGATGGTACAGGGGGCTGGGGGGAGGAAAAACTGTTTTTT
V gene: TRBV27
D gene: TRBD1
clone size: -
J gene: TRBJ1-4

CDR3 protein: CATRPRAGTEAFF
CDR3 DNA: TGTGCCACCCGACCCAGGGCCGGCACTGAAGCTTTCTTT
V gene: TRBV15
D gene: -
clone size: -
J gene: TRBJ1-1

CDR3 protein: CSATGGGLYEQYF
CDR3 DNA: TGCAGCGCCACAGGTGGCGGCCTTTACGAGCAGTACTTC
V gene: TRBV29-1
D gene: -
clone size: -
J gene: TRBJ2-7

CDR3 protein: CASSLGGSGSPLHF
CDR3 DNA: TGTGCCAGCAGCTTGGGGGGTTCGGGTTCACCCCTCCACTTT
V gene: TRBV7-9
D gene: -
clone size: once
J gene: TRBJ1-6

CDR3 protein: CASSRSMNTEAFF
CDR3 DNA: TGTGCCAGTAGTAGGAGTATGAACACTGAAGCTTTCTTT
V gene: TRBV19
D gene: -
clone size: few
J gene: TRBJ1-1

CDR3 protein: CASGLTGTGYGYTF
CDR3 DNA: TGTGCCAGCGGATTGACGGGGACAGGATATGGCTACACCTTC
V gene: TRBV28
D gene: TRBD1
clone size: -
J gene: TRBJ1-2

CDR3 protein: CASRGRGDFYGYTF
CDR3 DNA: TGTGCCAGCAGGGGCAGGGGCGACTTCTATGGCTACACCTTC
V gene: TRBV2
D gene: -
clone size: -
J gene: TRBJ1-2

CDR3 protein: CASSFLGGAGGYTF
CDR3 DNA: TGTGCCAGCAGCTTTTTAGGGGGCGCGGGTGGCTACACCTTC
V gene: TRBV7-9
D gene: TRBD1
clone size: -
J gene: TRBJ1-2

CDR3 protein: CASSQREGLADTQYF
CDR3 DNA: TGTGCCAGCTCACAGCGGGAGGGCCTGGCAGATACGCAGTATTTT
V gene: TRBV18
D gene: TRBD2
clone size: -
J gene: TRBJ2-3

CDR3 protein: CASSKGQGETQYF
CDR3 DNA: TGTGCCAGCAGCAAGGGCCAGGGAGAGACCCAGTACTTC
V gene: TRBV7-3
D gene: -
clone size: -
J gene: TRBJ2-5

CDR3 protein: CASSITSGRITEAFF
CDR3 DNA: TGTGCCAGTAGTATCACGTCAGGGCGGATCACTGAAGCTTTCTTT
V gene: TRBV19
D gene: -
clone size: -
J gene: TRBJ1-1

CDR3 protein: CASSEGLGPATNEKLFF
CDR3 DNA: TGTGCCAGCAGTGAAGGGTTGGGGCCAGCAACTAATGAAAAACTGTTTTTT
V gene: TRBV2
D gene: -
clone size: -
J gene: TRBJ1-4